The 18 T cell receptor beta chains listed next were all sequenced from one sample in a study of coeliac disease. Assay: immunoSEQ multiplex PCR; the TCRdb copy retains only in-frame clones and omits some. Among 4,000 to 6,000 clones, 50% to 70% were seen once, and the ten largest hold approximately 11%. Sequencing input: lamina propria lymphocytes from the gut. The source of these receptors is a woman aged 70 to 79 with celiac disease.

This chain's CDR3 is CASSAGGSYEQYF. The CDR3 DNA reads as TGTGCCAGCAGCGCGGGGGGCTCCTACGAGCAGTACTTC. The chain recombines TRBV7-6 with TRBJ2-7; 8 nucleotides agree with TRBD2. This CDR3 has 13 residues. From germline, CDR1 is SGHVS and CDR2 FNYEAQ. V lost 5 bases, J lost 0 bases, and 0 bases stayed unmatched. Combining the CDR3 with reference TRBV7-6 and TRBJ2-7 gives the whole variable domain GAGVSQSPRYKVTKRGQDVALRCDPISGHVSLYWYRQALGQGPEFLTYFNYEAQQDKSGLPNDRFSAERPEGSISTLTIQRTEQRDSAMYRCASSAGGSYEQYFGPGTRLTVT.

A few counts support this clone. The germline gene is not matched at one end of the junction; a read error may be the cause. CDR3 nucleotides: TGCGCCAGCACCCAAGCACACGGAGCTAACTATGGCTACACCTTC. The encoded protein is CASTQAHGANYGYTF. The chain joins TRBV4-3 to TRBJ1-2; D is undetermined. Germline CDR1 and CDR2: LGHNA and YSLEER. The CDR3 totals 15 residues.

This clone was seen a handful of times. The chain joins TRBV11-2 to TRBJ2-2, with D maybe TRBD2 (6 bases). CDR1 SGHAT and CDR2 FQNNGV come from the germline V gene. The V and J ends lost 1 base and 3 bases respectively, with 9 bases between them. The length of the CDR3 is 15 residues. CDR3 sequence reads: CASSLGDFYTGELFF. The DNA of the CDR3 is TGTGCCAGCAGCTTAGGGGACTTCTACACCGGGGAGCTGTTTTTT. Full variable domain (remainder filled in from reference TRBV11-2 and TRBJ2-2): EAGVAQSPRYKIIEKRQSVAFWCNPISGHATLYWYQQILGQGPKLLIQFQNNGVVDDSQLPKDRFSAERLKGVDSTLKIQPAKLEDSAVYLCASSLGDFYTGELFFGEGSRLTVL.

This clone was seen a single time. V is TRBV2 and J is TRBJ2-3; the match to TRBD2 covers 13 bases. CDR3 length: 15 amino acids. V was clipped by 4 bases and J by 3 bases; unmatched bases: 1. Germline lookup yields CDR1 SNHLY and CDR2 FYNNEI. In nucleotides, the CDR3 is TGTGCCAGCAGTGGGACTAGCGGGGGTACAGATACGCAGTATTTT. It translates to CASSGTSGGTDTQYF.

This rearrangement joins TRBV27 to TRBJ2-7; D gene unclear. V was shortened by 5 bases and J by 0 bases, with 11 bases between the two germline ends. Germline CDR1 MNHEY, CDR2 SMNVEV (reference sequence). This CDR3 has 14 amino acids. CDR3 in amino acids: CASSTSHRSYEQYF. Written as DNA, the CDR3 is TGTGCCAGCAGTACGAGTCACCGCTCCTACGAGCAGTACTTC.

The CDR3 coding sequence is TGTGCCAGCAGCTTGAGGGACAAGACCTACGAGCAGTACTTC. It yields the protein CASSLRDKTYEQYF. V usage is TRBV5-4 and J usage is TRBJ2-7, with a tentative D call TRBD1 (6 bases). The CDR3 runs 14 residues. Deletions cut 1 base from V and 2 bases from J, with 10 bases between. CDR1 is SGHNT, CDR2 YYREEE, per germline (reference sequence).

By share, this clone ranks as medium-sized. This chain's CDR3 is CASCRLAGGADTQYF. As DNA, the CDR3 is TGTGCCAGCTGCCGACTAGCGGGGGGTGCAGATACGCAGTATTTT. The chain has TRBV18 and TRBJ2-3; TRBD2 aligns across 13 bases. The CDR3 loop spans 15 amino acids. Trimming cost V 7 bases and J 4 bases; bases outside gene matches: 5. The germline V gene has CDR1 KGHSH and CDR2 LQKENI.

This clone was counted a few times. The rearrangement links TRBV7-9 to TRBJ2-7; possible D gene TRBD1, 6 bases. The germline V gene encodes CDR1 SEHNR and CDR2 FQNEAQ (reference sequence). The CDR3 extends over 14 amino acids. With 8 bases removed from V and 3 bases from J, the gap between germline ends came to 17 bases. The CDR3 nucleotides read TGTGCCAGCGGAGTGGGGGCGCCGGGCTACGAGCAGTACTTC. Residues: CASGVGAPGYEQYF.

The chain has TRBV4-2 and TRBJ2-5; 10 bases align to TRBD2. The CDR3 is made up of 17 amino acids. Unmatched junction bases numbered 13, after V lost 4 bases and J lost 5 bases. Germline CDR1 LGHNA, CDR2 YNFKEQ. The CDR3 nucleotides are TGTGCCAGCAGCCGCGGCGTGCAGCGGGGGGGGCGGGAGACCCAGTACTTC. Translation gives CASSRGVQRGGRETQYF.

By share of the sample, this clone is medium-sized. The chain is built from TRBV7-8 and TRBJ1-1; D ambiguous. Trimming removed 0 bases at V and 0 bases at J, with 20 bases between. This CDR3 has 19 amino acids. CDR1 and CDR2 from the germline V gene are SGHVS and FQNEAQ. CDR3 DNA sequence: TGTGCCAGCAGCTTAGCAGCGTTGTCAGTAAAGGTCATGAACACTGAAGCTTTCTTT. Its protein product is CASSLAALSVKVMNTEAFF. Filled out from reference TRBV7-8 and TRBJ1-1, the complete variable domain reads GAGVSQSPRYKVAKRGQDVALRCDPISGHVSLFWYQQALGQGPEFLTYFQNEAQLDKSGLPSDRFFAERPEGSVSTLKIQRTQQEDSAVYLCASSLAALSVKVMNTEAFFGQGTRLTVV.

The chain has TRBV27 and TRBJ2-1; 14 bases are a match to TRBD2. This CDR3 is 17 amino acids long. The junction had 12 bases not matched to a gene; V was cut back by 6 bases and J by 8 bases. The germline CDR1 and CDR2 sequences are MNHEY and SMNVEV (reference sequence). The CDR3 DNA is TGTGCCAGCAGGCTGTTCCCGGGACTAGCGGGGGAGGATGAGCAGTTCTTC. Translating it yields CASRLFPGLAGEDEQFF.

The CDR3 DNA reads as TGTGCCAGCAGCTGTCCGGAAAGGGAGGACGACACCTTC. Translating gives CASSCPEREDDTF. J is TRBJ1-2 and V is TRBV28; D is unresolved. Germline V gene sequence: CDR1 MDHEN, CDR2 SYDVKM. The CDR3 totals 13 residues. V gave up 6 bases and J gave up 12 bases, with 20 bases separating them.

There are a few counts of this clone. J is TRBJ1-5 and V is TRBV27, with a possible D match to TRBD1 (5 bases). V was clipped by 3 bases and J by 2 bases, with 11 bases between them. The CDR3 sequence is 15 residues long. Germline values: CDR1 MNHEY, CDR2 SMNVEV (reference sequence). The CDR3 sequence: CASSLVGDGNQPQHF. The CDR3 DNA sequence: TGTGCCAGCAGTTTGGTAGGGGATGGCAATCAGCCCCAGCATTTT.

This chain uses TRBV6-5 with TRBJ1-2, with TRBD1 matching over 8 bases. In germline, CDR1 is MNHEY, CDR2 SVGAGI. This CDR3 is 13 amino acids long. V shed 5 bases and J 8 bases; nucleotides not matched to a gene: 7. In nucleotides, the CDR3 is TGTGCCAGCAGTGAGCGGACAGGGTACGGCTACACCTTC. Amino acid sequence: CASSERTGYGYTF.

CDR3 loop: CASKGQGPTGTGELFF. The CDR3 DNA reads TGTGCCAGCAAGGGCCAGGGGCCGACCGGCACCGGGGAGCTGTTTTTT. The V gene is TRBV2, the J gene TRBJ2-2; possible D gene TRBD1, 6 bases. This CDR3 has 16 amino acids. Germline CDR1 is SNHLY and CDR2 is FYNNEI. Trimming shortened V by 7 bases and J by 4 bases, and 19 bases separated the two germline ends.

The chain couples TRBV30 to TRBJ1-6; 9 positions match TRBD1. The CDR3 spans 14 residues. Germline-derived CDR1 and CDR2 are GTSNPN and SVGIG (reference sequence). The ends lost 5 bases at V and 7 bases at J; junction bases unmatched: 6. CDR3 bases: TGTGCCTGGGAATGGGACAGGGCGAATTCACCCCTCCACTTT. Its translation: CAWEWDRANSPLHF.

V is TRBV14 and J is TRBJ1-4; TRBD1 aligns across 7 bases. CDR1 SGHDN and CDR2 FVKESK come from the germline V gene. J lost 9 bases, V lost 4 bases, and 8 bases had no gene match. CDR3 size: 14 residues. The CDR3 DNA reads TGTGCCAGCAGCCCCGCGCACAGGGGTCAAAAACTGTTTTTT. Translating gives CASSPAHRGQKLFF.

The chain links TRBV2 to TRBJ2-7; 8 bases fit TRBD1. The V and J ends lost 5 bases and 0 bases, in that order; junction bases with no gene match: 6. This CDR3 is built from 15 residues. In germline, CDR1 is SNHLY, CDR2 FYNNEI. DNA of the CDR3: TGTGCCAGCAGTTGGGACAGGAGGAGCTCCTACGAGCAGTACTTC. It specifies CASSWDRRSSYEQYF.